This T cell receptor (beta chain) emerged from a study of blood T cell repertoires in COVID-19. Study details: Spain, Italy and the United States supplied samples that represented acute and convalescent COVID-19.

Original handling: Reference gene primer amplification gave nucleated cell count estimates. TCRdb's table, derived via immunoSEQ multiplex PCR, lists solely in-frame clones and lacks some. The D gene and trimming were derived from the DNA, and the V and J assignments and clone size from that table. Of about 160,000 clones listed, roughly 81% are singletons. This clone has just a few counts. Sequencing was performed on peripheral blood. This clonotype was obtained from a woman aged 45-65 years with COVID-19, enrolled during active disease.

This CDR3 reads CASSEGGDYTDTQYF. CDR3 DNA: TGTGCCAGCAGCGAAGGGGGGGACTACACAGATACGCAGTATTTT. The rearrangement uses TRBV5-5 and TRBJ2-3; a weak D match, TRBD2 (7 bases). Trimming took 4 bases from V and 2 from J, leaving 14 bases between them. The CDR3 sequence is 15 residues long. Germline CDR1 SGHKS, CDR2 YYEKEE (reference sequence).